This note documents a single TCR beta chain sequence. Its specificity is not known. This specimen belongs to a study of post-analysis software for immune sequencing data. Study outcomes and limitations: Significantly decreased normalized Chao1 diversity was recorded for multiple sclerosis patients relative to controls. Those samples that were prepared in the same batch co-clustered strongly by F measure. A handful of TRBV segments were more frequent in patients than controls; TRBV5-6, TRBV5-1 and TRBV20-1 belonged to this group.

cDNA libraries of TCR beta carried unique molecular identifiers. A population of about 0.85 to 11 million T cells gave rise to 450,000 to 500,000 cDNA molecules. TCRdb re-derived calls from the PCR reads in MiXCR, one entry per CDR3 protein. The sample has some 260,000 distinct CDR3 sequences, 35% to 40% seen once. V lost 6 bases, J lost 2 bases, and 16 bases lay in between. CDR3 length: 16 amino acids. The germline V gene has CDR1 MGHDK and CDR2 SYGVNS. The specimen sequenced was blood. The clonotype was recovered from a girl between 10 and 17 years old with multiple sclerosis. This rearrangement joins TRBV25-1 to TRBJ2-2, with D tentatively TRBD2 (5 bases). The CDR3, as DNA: TGTGCCAGCAGACCCCCTAGCACCGCCAACACCGGGGAGCTGTTTTTT. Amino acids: CASRPPSTANTGELFF.